Listed here are 16 T cell receptor beta chains from one sample, sequenced in a study of a mutant IDH1 vaccine in newly diagnosed glioma. Assay used: immunoSEQ multiplex PCR; TCRdb lists only in-frame clones, some missing. The sample consists of tens of thousands of clones, roughly four fifths of them appearing once. Time point reported: baseline, week 1 (first vaccination visit). Treatment given: pre-vaccination baseline after standard-of-care therapy. This specimen was PBMCs, taken from a glioma patient treated with radiotherapy, temozolomide or both. The receptors stem from a woman in her fifties or sixties with glioma.

CDR3 region: CASSQVARRGSTGELFF. In DNA, the CDR3 is TGCGCCAGCAGCCAAGTTGCTAGAAGAGGTTCTACCGGGGAGCTGTTTTTT. J is TRBJ2-2 and V is TRBV4-1, with D unresolved. Germline CDR1 and CDR2: MGHRA and YSYEKL. The V end lost 1 base, the J end lost 5 bases, and 17 bases lay between the germline ends. This CDR3 has 17 residues.

The chain combines TRBV6-5 with TRBJ2-1; D is unclear. Trimming took 4 bases from V and 8 from J, leaving 9 bases between them. From germline, CDR1 is MNHEY and CDR2 SVGAGI. The CDR3 length is 12 residues. The CDR3 nucleotides are TGTGCCAGCAGTTCAAGCCGATATGAGCAGTTCTTC. It encodes CASSSSRYEQFF.

This clone was observed a handful of times. A read error may account for a junction end that differs from germline. The chain uses TRBV6-1 and TRBJ2-3; 7 bases agree with TRBD1. Germline V CDR1 and CDR2: MNHNS, SASEGT. This CDR3 has 15 amino acids. In DNA form, the CDR3 reads TGTGCCAGCAGACTCTTAAACCTCGAGGGGGACAGAAGGGATTTT. As protein: CASRLLNLEGDRRDF.

The V and J genes are TRBV29-1 and TRBJ1-1; D may be TRBD1 (5 bases). V lost 5 bases and J 4 bases, leaving 14 bases between the germline ends. Germline V gives CDR1 SQVTM, CDR2 ANQGSEA. The CDR3 spans 13 residues. DNA for the CDR3: TGCAGCGTTCAGAGGGGCGGATTCACTGAAGCTTTCTTT. Encoded protein: CSVQRGGFTEAFF.

The chain recombines TRBV6-6 with TRBJ1-1; the D gene is possibly TRBD1 (6 bases). The germline V gene encodes CDR1 MNHNY and CDR2 SVGAGI (reference sequence). V shed 9 bases and J shed 0 bases, with 20 bases lying between them. There are 16 residues in the CDR3. CDR3 protein: CASSHVRTGLNTEAFF. The CDR3 DNA reads as TGTGCCAGTTCCCATGTTCGAACAGGGTTGAACACTGAAGCTTTCTTT.

V and J are TRBV30 and TRBJ2-3; perhaps TRBD2 as D (5 bases). V shed 3 bases and J shed 4 bases, with 14 bases lying between them. The CDR3 is 14 amino acids. CDR1 is GTSNPN and CDR2 is SVGIG in the germline V gene (reference sequence). The CDR3 bases are TGTGCCTGGAGCCCTGGCGGGCTAGCAGATACGCAGTATTTT. The encoded protein is CAWSPGGLADTQYF.

The chain has TRBV5-1 and TRBJ1-1; D unclear. Germline V gene data show CDR1 as SGHRS and CDR2 as YFSETQ. The V and J ends lost 4 bases and 1 base respectively, with 8 bases between them. This CDR3 region has 13 residues. CDR3 sequence: CASSLTENTEAFF. In DNA form, the CDR3 reads TGCGCCAGCAGCCTGACGGAGAACACTGAAGCTTTCTTT. Based on the CDR3 plus reference TRBV5-1 and TRBJ1-1, the full variable domain is KAGVTQTPRYLIKTRGQQVTLSCSPISGHRSVSWYQQTPGQGLQFLFEYFSETQRNKGNFPGRFSGRQFSNSRSEMNVSTLELGDSALYLCASSLTENTEAFFGQGTRLTVV.

The chain links TRBV27 to TRBJ1-1; TRBD1 aligns across 10 bases. The CDR3 sequence is 15 residues long. Per the germline V gene, CDR1 is MNHEY and CDR2 is SMNVEV (reference sequence). After removal of 5 bases from V and 2 bases from J, the junction contained 5 bases not matched to a gene. For the CDR3, the DNA is TGTGCCAGCAGTAGGGACAGGGGAGCTAACACTGAAGCTTTCTTT. Its translation: CASSRDRGANTEAFF.

This clone showed up many times. The chain carries TRBV7-9 and TRBJ1-1, with D perhaps matching TRBD1 (5 bases). The CDR3 has 14 residues. CDR1 and CDR2 (germline): SEHNR, FQNEAQ (reference sequence). V dropped 5 bases and J dropped 0 bases, with 10 bases sitting between them. The DNA for the CDR3 is TGTGCCAGCAGCCGGGGCACACTGAACACTGAAGCTTTCTTT. As protein: CASSRGTLNTEAFF.

This clone was seen a few times. This chain connects TRBV7-9 to TRBJ2-7; either TRBD1 or TRBD2 may fit D (5 bases each). The CDR3 has 14 amino acids. CDR1 and CDR2 from the germline V gene are SEHNR and FQNEAQ (reference sequence). With 5 bases removed from V and 5 bases from J, the gap between germline ends came to 16 bases. CDR3 bases: TGTGCCAGCAGCGTAAGAGGGGAAAGGGACGAGCAGTACTTC. Residues: CASSVRGERDEQYF.

The chain joins TRBV7-9 to TRBJ2-1; D possibly corresponds to TRBD1 (6 bases). Per germline, CDR1 SEHNR and CDR2 FQNEAQ (reference sequence). This CDR3 contains 14 residues. V lost 2 bases and J 7 bases, leaving 12 bases between the germline ends. The DNA for the CDR3 is TGTGCCAGCAGCTTAACACAGGGTGAGAATGAGCAGTTCTTC. Amino acid sequence: CASSLTQGENEQFF.

V usage is TRBV19 and J usage is TRBJ1-5; D gene uncertain. This CDR3 is built from 17 residues. V gave up 6 bases and J gave up 0 bases, with 18 bases separating them. CDR1 and CDR2 from the germline V gene are LNHDA and SQIVND (reference sequence). The CDR3 DNA reads TGTGCCAGTAGGCCGACCAAGGACTATTATAGCAATCAGCCCCAGCATTTT. This encodes CASRPTKDYYSNQPQHF.

This chain links TRBV15 with TRBJ1-4; D is uncertain. Germline CDR1 is LNHNV and CDR2 is YYDKDF (reference sequence). The germline V and J ends were trimmed by 5 bases and 0 bases, with 13 bases remaining between them. The CDR3 has 16 amino acids. The CDR3 spells CATSPREVATNEKLFF. CDR3 DNA: TGTGCCACCAGCCCTCGGGAGGTTGCAACTAATGAAAAACTGTTTTTT.

The chain recombines TRBV30 with TRBJ1-5, with D unclear. Trimming pared 1 base from V and 3 bases from J, leaving 4 bases between. CDR3 size: 12 residues. Germline-derived CDR1 and CDR2 are GTSNPN and SVGIG (reference sequence). This CDR3 reads CAWSEFNQPQHF. The CDR3 DNA reads as TGTGCCTGGAGTGAATTCAATCAGCCCCAGCATTTT.

V and J are TRBV7-2 and TRBJ2-7, with 9 bases matching TRBD1. CDR3 length equals 13 residues. V shed 7 bases, J shed 4 bases, and the junction held 5 bases outside the gene matches. Germline V CDR1 and CDR2: SGHTA, FQGNSA. CDR3 in DNA: TGTGCCAGCAATCCGGGACAGGGTTACGAGCAGTACTTC. This translates into CASNPGQGYEQYF. The full variable domain, with the rest looked up from reference TRBV7-2 and TRBJ2-7, is GAGVSQSPSNKVTEKGKDVELRCDPISGHTALYWYRQSLGQGLEFLIYFQGNSAPDKSGLPSDRFSAERTGGSVSTLTIQRTQQEDSAVYLCASNPGQGYEQYFGPGTRLTVT.

V and J are TRBV10-3 and TRBJ1-1; D is unresolved. The CDR3 runs to 14 residues. Germline CDR1 is ENHRY and CDR2 is SYGVKD. The V end lost 0 bases, the J end lost 2 bases, and 7 bases lay between the germline ends. CDR3 amino acids: CAISESLGNTEAFF. The CDR3 coding sequence is TGTGCCATCAGTGAGTCGCTGGGAAACACTGAAGCTTTCTTT.